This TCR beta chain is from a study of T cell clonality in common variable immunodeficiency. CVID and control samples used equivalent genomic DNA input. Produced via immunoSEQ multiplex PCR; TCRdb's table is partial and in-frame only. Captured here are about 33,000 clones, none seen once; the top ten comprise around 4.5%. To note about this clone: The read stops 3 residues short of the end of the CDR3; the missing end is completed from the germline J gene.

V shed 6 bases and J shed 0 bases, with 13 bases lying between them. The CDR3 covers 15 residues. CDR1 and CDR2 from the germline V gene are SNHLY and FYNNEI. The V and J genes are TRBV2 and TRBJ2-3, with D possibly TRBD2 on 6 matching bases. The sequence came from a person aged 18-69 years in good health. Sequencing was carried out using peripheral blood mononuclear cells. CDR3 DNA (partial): TGTGCCAGCAGAGGTACTAGCTCTAGCACAGATACG. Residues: CASRGTSSSTDT. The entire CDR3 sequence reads CASRGTSSSTDTQYF.